This T cell receptor beta chain was captured by sequencing in a study of blood T cells in healthy people across ages. Study-wide context: Template switching recovered approximately one barcoded beta molecule for every two T cells.

Regarding the study as a whole: Observed TCR beta diversity per million T cells went down as age went up. This fall followed a roughly linear course with age.

A J-beta primer mix and a sample-barcoded 5' primer were used in a second PCR of about 7 to 12 cycles. Each CDR3 protein is one row after TCRdb ran MiXCR on the 5' RACE reads. The profile shows roughly 1,700,000 distinct CDR3 sequences, approximately 28% of them singletons. This clonotype came up many times. The antigen remains unidentified. Germline lookup yields CDR1 MGHRA and CDR2 YSYEKL. V lost 4 bases and J 6 bases, leaving 25 bases between the germline ends. CDR3 size: 17 residues. Specimen: blood. V and J are TRBV4-1 and TRBJ2-7; D may be TRBD1 or TRBD2 (7 bases each). The TCR originated in a woman aged 25 to 45 in good health. Written as DNA, the CDR3 is TGCGCCAGCAGCCTCTTCGGGGGTCCAGGGGGGGTTCTCGAGCAGTACTTC. It specifies CASSLFGGPGGVLEQYF.